This T cell receptor (beta chain) was captured by sequencing in a study of a mutant IDH1 vaccine in newly diagnosed glioma. Study-wide context: Beginning 4-6 weeks after radiotherapy alone, or with temozolomide cycles, vaccination took place. Earlier therapy was either radiotherapy, temozolomide, or both, and most got both.

The time point denotes: week 11, during vaccination. Each dose of the vaccine consisted of 300 ug of mutant IDH1 20-mer peptide, with topical imiquimod. The data were produced by immunoSEQ multiplex PCR, yet TCRdb's version contains in-frame clones alone and is incomplete. The sample consists of roughly 61,000 clones, around 80% of them appearing once. This clone was seen just once. Antigen unknown. This CDR3 contains 14 residues. CDR1 and CDR2 (germline): SEHNR, FQNEAQ (reference sequence). The V end was cut by 5 bases, the J end by 9 bases, with 17 bases between. The receptor was derived from a man aged 45-65 years with glioma. The material was PBMCs, obtained from a glioma patient whose treatment included an IDH1 peptide vaccine. V is TRBV7-9 and J is TRBJ1-5; TRBD1 is a possible D gene (5 bases). In nucleotides, the CDR3 is TGTGCCAGCAGCCAGGACGGGGCTGGGCGGCCCCAGCATTTT. It translates to CASSQDGAGRPQHF.